The clone carrying this TCR beta chain was counted once. These data come from a study of cytomegalovirus exposure and HLA in healthy donors. Losses at the gene ends were 11 bases for V and 7 bases for J; bases not matched to a gene: 11. Germline-derived CDR1 and CDR2 are WSHSY and SAAADI. The CDR3 consists of 14 residues. PCR used 60 Vbeta primers and 13 Jbeta primers. This table comes from immunoSEQ multiplex PCR, and its TCRdb copy is limited to in-frame clones, with some not included. The table lists some 90,000 clones, just under 80% of them singletons, with approximately 4.7% in the top ten. The V and J genes are TRBV10-2 and TRBJ1-6; 7 bases fit TRBD1. Sample: PBMCs. The receptor's source is a male donor in good health and CMV-seropositive. The chain's CDR3 is CASSRDRLNSPLHF. CDR3 DNA: TGCGCCTCCTCCCGGGACAGACTCAATTCACCCCTCCACTTT.